Listed here are 32 T cell receptor beta chains from one sample, sequenced in a study of cytomegalovirus exposure and HLA in healthy donors. Vbeta (60) and Jbeta (13) primers were used in the PCR. The protocol was immunoSEQ multiplex PCR, while the TCRdb copy is restricted to in-frame clones and leaves out a portion. This repertoire includes roughly 80,000 clones. The sequenced sample was PBMCs. Receptor source: a man in his fifties or sixties in good health and CMV-seronegative.

The chain links TRBV28 to TRBJ2-7; 12 positions agree with TRBD2. V dropped 2 bases and J dropped 3; count of bases not matched to a gene: 5. Germline V gene sequence: CDR1 MDHEN, CDR2 SYDVKM. The CDR3 contains 16 residues. Here the CDR3 reads CASSLAASGGDYEQYF. The CDR3 DNA is TGTGCCAGCAGTTTAGCGGCTAGCGGGGGGGACTACGAGCAGTACTTC.

The V and J genes are TRBV6-1 and TRBJ2-3, with D perhaps matching TRBD1 (6 bases). V lost 4 bases and J lost 0, with 17 bases in between. There are 17 residues in the CDR3. Germline lookup yields CDR1 MNHNS and CDR2 SASEGT. Written as DNA, the CDR3 is TGTGCCAGCAGTGTGGGGGTGGGGGCGGTAAGCACAGATACGCAGTATTTT. This sequence encodes CASSVGVGAVSTDTQYF.

The V call is TRBV28, the J call TRBJ1-5, with D possibly being TRBD1 (5 bases). The CDR3 runs 15 residues. Germline values: CDR1 MDHEN, CDR2 SYDVKM. V gave up 7 bases and J gave up 3 bases, with 16 bases separating them. Here the CDR3 reads CASTRDSEPNQPQHF. As DNA, the CDR3 is TGTGCCAGCACAAGGGACTCAGAGCCCAATCAGCCCCAGCATTTT.

J is TRBJ2-5 and V is TRBV6-5, with 10 bases matching TRBD1. The J call may be mistaken, given a closer DNA end match to TRBJ2-7. Per the germline V gene, CDR1 is MNHEY and CDR2 is SVGAGI. The CDR3 runs to 15 residues. The chain's CDR3 is CASSDRGRLSREQYF. The CDR3 bases are TGTGCCAGCAGCGACAGGGGGCGCTTGTCTCGCGAGCAGTACTTC.

This chain uses TRBV18 with TRBJ2-3; 15 bases are a match to TRBD2. V was pared by 3 bases and J by 5 bases, with 3 bases of the junction left unmatched. Germline lookup yields CDR1 KGHSH and CDR2 LQKENI. This CDR3 has 16 residues. CDR3 residues: CASSPGLAGGLDTQYF. The CDR3, as DNA: TGTGCCAGCTCACCCGGACTAGCGGGGGGGCTAGATACGCAGTATTTT.

The chain combines TRBV2 with TRBJ1-6; TRBD1 might be the D (5 bases). The CDR3 consists of 16 residues. The V gene's germline CDR1 is SNHLY and CDR2 FYNNEI. The V end was cut by 6 bases, the J end by 5 bases, with 17 bases between. The DNA for the CDR3 is TGTGCCAGCAGCCCTGACGGGTGGGGGGATAATTCACCCCTCCACTTT. This encodes CASSPDGWGDNSPLHF.

The chain is built from TRBV11-2 and TRBJ2-1, with 9 bases fitting TRBD2. Germline V gene data show CDR1 as SGHAT and CDR2 as FQNNGV. This CDR3 is built from 14 residues. V dropped 3 bases and J dropped 10; count of bases not matched to a gene: 7. This CDR3 reads CASSFERGDLEQFF. CDR3 DNA: TGTGCCAGCAGCTTCGAGCGGGGGGACTTAGAGCAGTTCTTC. The full variable domain, in which reference TRBV11-2 and TRBJ2-1 provide the parts outside the CDR3, is EAGVAQSPRYKIIEKRQSVAFWCNPISGHATLYWYQQILGQGPKLLIQFQNNGVVDDSQLPKDRFSAERLKGVDSTLKIQPAKLEDSAVYLCASSFERGDLEQFFGPGTRLTVL.

The V and J genes are TRBV18 and TRBJ2-2; 9 positions match TRBD1. The CDR3 runs 15 residues. Germline V gives CDR1 KGHSH, CDR2 LQKENI. V was clipped by 6 bases and J by 2 bases; unmatched bases: 4. CDR3 in amino acids: CASSRGQGNTGELFF. CDR3 nucleotides: TGTGCCAGCTCCCGGGGACAGGGAAACACCGGGGAGCTGTTTTTT.

The V call is TRBV28, the J call TRBJ1-2; D gene ambiguous. V was clipped by 2 bases and J by 2 bases, with 6 bases between them. The CDR3 runs to 13 residues. Per germline, CDR1 MDHEN and CDR2 SYDVKM. The CDR3 loop is CASSLHTNYGYTF. As DNA, the CDR3 is TGTGCCAGCAGTTTACACACCAACTATGGCTACACCTTC.

The chain links TRBV18 to TRBJ2-1; 7 bases align to TRBD1. The CDR3 loop spans 15 amino acids. J was trimmed by 2 bases and V by 3 bases; bases with no gene match: 4. Per the germline V gene, CDR1 is KGHSH and CDR2 is LQKENI. CDR3 sequence (DNA): TGTGCCAGCTCACCTAGGGGGCTCGCCTACAATGAGCAGTTCTTC. The encoded protein is CASSPRGLAYNEQFF.

The chain is built from TRBV6-4 and TRBJ1-6, with 8 bases lining up with TRBD1. The trim removed 6 bases at V and 3 bases at J, leaving 16 bases unmatched. Germline lookup yields CDR1 MRHNA and CDR2 SNTAGT. The CDR3 length is 19 residues. CDR3 coding DNA: TGTGCCAGCAGCGCTCACCCAGGGGGCGGTGGCTACTATAATTCACCCCTCCACTTT. Its translation is CASSAHPGGGGYYNSPLHF.

V usage is TRBV5-5 and J usage is TRBJ1-1; D is unresolved. Deletions cut 2 bases from V and 11 bases from J, with 7 bases between. The CDR3 is made up of 10 amino acids. The germline CDR1 and CDR2 sequences are SGHKS and YYEKEE (reference sequence). CDR3 coding DNA: TGTGCCAGCAGCTTAGGGAGGGCTTTCTTT. It is translated as CASSLGRAFF.

V is TRBV6-1 and J is TRBJ1-2; D gene unclear. Germline V gene sequence: CDR1 MNHNS, CDR2 SASEGT. V shed 3 bases and J shed 8 bases, with 4 bases lying between them. This CDR3 comprises 10 residues. The chain's CDR3 is CASSEEGYTF. Written as DNA, the CDR3 is TGTGCCAGCAGTGAGGAGGGCTACACCTTC.

The V call is TRBV27, the J call TRBJ2-1, with TRBD2 matching over 7 bases. The V gene end was trimmed by 2 bases and the J gene end by 3 bases; junction bases not matched to a gene: 7. The CDR3 totals 16 residues. Per the germline V gene, CDR1 is MNHEY and CDR2 is SMNVEV (reference sequence). CDR3 protein: CASSLPLSGDYNEQFF. The CDR3, as DNA: TGTGCCAGCAGTTTACCCTTAAGCGGGGACTACAATGAGCAGTTCTTC.

V and J are TRBV4-1 and TRBJ2-3; perhaps TRBD2 as D (6 bases). The CDR3 covers 16 residues. Germline V gives CDR1 MGHRA, CDR2 YSYEKL. V was clipped by 3 bases and J by 0 bases, with 13 bases between them. CDR3 amino acids: CASSQDGTFSTDTQYF. The CDR3 coding sequence is TGCGCCAGCAGCCAGGACGGGACTTTTAGCACAGATACGCAGTATTTT.

V and J are TRBV27 and TRBJ1-2; D is ambiguous. Germline V CDR1 and CDR2: MNHEY, SMNVEV (reference sequence). V lost 0 bases and J 6 bases, leaving 17 bases between the germline ends. The CDR3 spans 16 residues. The CDR3 coding sequence is TGTGCCAGCAGTTTATCCCATTTCTCGGTCGGGAATGGCTACACCTTC. Translation: CASSLSHFSVGNGYTF.

The chain has TRBV7-6 and TRBJ2-7; 10 nucleotides match TRBD2. V was clipped by 5 bases and J by 2 bases; unmatched bases: 12. Germline V gene sequence: CDR1 SGHVS, CDR2 FNYEAQ. CDR3 length: 17 amino acids. In nucleotides, the CDR3 is TGTGCCAGCAGCAGCCGGACTAGCGGTTACAGCGCCTACGAGCAGTACTTC. Protein product: CASSSRTSGYSAYEQYF.

The chain uses TRBV2 and TRBJ2-7; 10 bases line up with TRBD1. The CDR3 runs to 14 residues. Germline CDR1 is SNHLY and CDR2 is FYNNEI. The J segment lost 7 bases and the V segment lost 6 bases, leaving 9 bases of the junction unmatched. The CDR3 is CASSDRGLGSEQYF. The DNA of the CDR3 is TGTGCCAGCAGCGACAGGGGGCTGGGTTCGGAGCAGTACTTC.

The J gene is TRBJ2-5, the V gene TRBV4-1, with 7 bases aligning to TRBD1. This CDR3 is built from 15 residues. The germline V gene encodes CDR1 MGHRA and CDR2 YSYEKL. V was clipped by 4 bases and J by 2 bases; unmatched bases: 7. The CDR3 loop is CASSRTGTAQETQYF. The CDR3 DNA follows: TGCGCCAGCAGCCGAACCGGGACAGCACAAGAGACCCAGTACTTC.

The gene calls are TRBV2 and TRBJ2-7; TRBD1 matches at 8 bases. Trimming removed 5 bases from V and 0 bases from J; junction bases left unmatched: 6. CDR3 length: 15 residues. Germline V gene sequence: CDR1 SNHLY, CDR2 FYNNEI. In DNA, the CDR3 is TGTGCCAGCAGTCCCAGGACAGGGAGCTCCTACGAGCAGTACTTC. It is translated as CASSPRTGSSYEQYF.

The V and J genes are TRBV11-1 and TRBJ2-7; D is perhaps TRBD1 (6 bases). Trimming removed 7 bases at V and 2 bases at J, with 15 bases between. Germline-derived CDR1 and CDR2 are SGHAT and FQDESV (reference sequence). The CDR3 is made up of 14 amino acids. The CDR3 nucleotides read TGTGCCAGCACCCCATTCCGGGACACCTACGAGCAGTACTTC. Translating it yields CASTPFRDTYEQYF.

The chain carries TRBV6-6 and TRBJ1-2; no clear D gene. Germline lookup yields CDR1 MNHNY and CDR2 SVGAGI (reference sequence). The CDR3 covers 15 residues. The ends were cut back, 5 bases at V and 7 bases at J, with 20 bases in the middle. The CDR3 region is CASSTPGEARSGYTF. In DNA, the CDR3 is TGTGCCAGCAGTACCCCTGGGGAGGCGAGGAGTGGCTACACCTTC.

V and J are TRBV20-1 and TRBJ2-5; D is possibly TRBD1 (6 bases). Germline-derived CDR1 and CDR2 are DFQATT and SNEGSKA (reference sequence). Trimming stripped 3 bases from V and 6 bases from J, with 8 bases between. This CDR3 comprises 11 residues. CDR3 sequence (DNA): TGCAGTGCTAGCAGGGGTCAGACCCAGTACTTC. Its protein is CSASRGQTQYF.

CDR3 bases: TGTGCCAGTAGTATATCCGGGGAGGATTCACCCCTCCACTTT. It translates to CASSISGEDSPLHF. The chain uses TRBV19 and TRBJ1-6; D gene unclear. V shed 2 bases and J shed 8 bases, with 10 bases lying between them. The CDR3 extends over 14 amino acids. Germline V CDR1 and CDR2: LNHDA, SQIVND (reference sequence). The variable domain in full, completed from reference TRBV19 and TRBJ1-6, reads DGGITQSPKYLFRKEGQNVTLSCEQNLNHDAMYWYRQDPGQGLRLIYYSQIVNDFQKGDIAEGYSVSREKKESFPLTVTSAQKNPTAFYLCASSISGEDSPLHFGNGTRLTVT.

The chain couples TRBV30 to TRBJ2-1; D is perhaps TRBD1 (5 bases). Germline V gene sequence: CDR1 GTSNPN, CDR2 SVGIG (reference sequence). The CDR3 covers 14 residues. The ends were cut back, 1 base at V and 1 base at J, with 8 bases in the middle. The CDR3 DNA follows: TGTGCCTGGAGTGAGGGGTTATCCTACAATGAGCAGTTCTTC. Its protein product is CAWSEGLSYNEQFF.

This rearrangement joins TRBV10-1 to TRBJ1-1; D perhaps matches TRBD1 (5 bases). This CDR3 contains 13 residues. Between the trimmed V and J ends, which lost 6 bases and 0 bases, there was a span of 8 bases. Germline lookup yields CDR1 WNHNN and CDR2 SYGVQD (reference sequence). The CDR3 bases are TGCGCCAGCAGGACAGTCGTGAACACTGAAGCTTTCTTT. Protein: CASRTVVNTEAFF.

The CDR3 coding sequence is TGTGCCAGCAGTGAATTAGGGGGAAGCTATAATTCACCCCTCCACTTT. Its protein product is CASSELGGSYNSPLHF. The rearrangement uses TRBV25-1 and TRBJ1-6; weak D call: TRBD1 (6 bases). CDR3 size: 16 residues. V lost 1 base, J lost 3 bases, and 10 bases lay in between. CDR1 is MGHDK and CDR2 is SYGVNS in the germline V gene.

The chain uses TRBV7-9 and TRBJ2-7; 11 bases are shared with TRBD1. The V gene end was trimmed by 4 bases and the J gene end by 6 bases; junction bases not matched to a gene: 2. In germline, CDR1 is SEHNR, CDR2 FQNEAQ (reference sequence). The CDR3 runs 13 residues. CDR3 sequence: CASSSGTGGEQYF. CDR3 nucleotide sequence: TGTGCCAGCAGCTCCGGGACAGGGGGCGAGCAGTACTTC.

This CDR3 is CASTGTGAYNEQFF. CDR3 DNA: TGTGCCAGCACAGGGACAGGGGCCTACAATGAGCAGTTCTTC. V gene TRBV6-5 combines with J gene TRBJ2-1; 10 nucleotides line up with TRBD1. CDR1 and CDR2 from the germline V gene are MNHEY and SVGAGI. The CDR3 has 14 residues. The junction had 2 bases not matched to a gene; V was cut back by 7 bases and J by 2 bases.

This chain links TRBV7-2 with TRBJ2-7; the D gene is possibly TRBD1 (5 bases). Deletions cut 1 base from V and 6 bases from J, with 10 bases between. There are 13 residues in the CDR3. Germline V gene sequence: CDR1 SGHTA, CDR2 FQGNSA. The CDR3 is CASSLEGRSEQYF. The CDR3 DNA sequence: TGTGCCAGCAGCTTAGAGGGGCGGAGCGAGCAGTACTTC.

The chain combines TRBV9 with TRBJ2-7; no definite D call. V was pared by 1 base and J by 3 bases, with 11 bases between. CDR1 and CDR2 (germline): SGDLS, YYNGEE. The CDR3 is 14 residues long. The CDR3 DNA follows: TGTGCCAGCAGCGTATCTCTACAGAACTACGAGCAGTACTTC. As protein: CASSVSLQNYEQYF.

V and J are TRBV6-5 and TRBJ2-1; the D is unclear. This CDR3 has 11 residues. CDR1 and CDR2 (germline): MNHEY, SVGAGI. V lost 5 bases, J lost 6 bases, and 5 bases lay in between. This CDR3 is CASSLRNEQFF. CDR3 in DNA: TGTGCCAGCAGTCTCCGCAATGAGCAGTTCTTC.